The rows below give T cell receptor beta chains drawn from one sample of a study of regulatory T cells in long-lasting Graves disease. TCRdb passed the multiplex PCR reads through MiXCR, listing each CDR3 protein once. The sample carries about 660,000 distinct CDR3 sequences, 25% to 30% recorded once. The sequencing used peripheral blood mononuclear cells (PBMCs), collected when the disease was refractory, from a patient treated with antithyroid drugs. These receptors were collected from a female donor with Graves disease. The CDR3 runs from the conserved cysteine through the conserved F or W. A D gene is named only where the DNA matches it firmly. The size field is filled for only some rows; it gives once, few, many or a size class.

j_call,d_call,clone_size,v_call,cdr3_nt,cdr3_aa
TRBJ1-5,NA,few,TRBV28,TGTGCCAGCAGGGGGGGGACGAGGCTAATCCAGCCCCAGCATTTT,CASRGGTRLIQPQHF
TRBJ1-1,TRBD1,many,TRBV12-3/TRBV12-4,TGTGCCAGCAGACAGGGGGTGAGGAACACTGAAGCTTTCTTT,CASRQGVRNTEAFF
TRBJ1-1,NA,once,TRBV9,TGTGCCAGCAGCCCAAAGCCGGGGGTGAACACTGAAGCTTTCTTT,CASSPKPGVNTEAFF
TRBJ2-3,TRBD2,NA,TRBV5-1,TGCGCCAGCAGCTCCGGACCTAGCGGGAGGGTGGTAGATACGCAGTATTTT,CASSSGPSGRVVDTQYF
TRBJ1-1,NA,many,TRBV12-3/TRBV12-4,TGTGCCAGCAGTTTAGCGGCGGACACTGAAGCTTTCTTT,CASSLAADTEAFF
TRBJ1-5,NA,few,TRBV7-3,TGTGCCAGCAGCCCATACCCCAATCAGCCCCAGCATTTT,CASSPYPNQPQHF
TRBJ1-5,TRBD1,few,TRBV5-1,TGCGCCAGCAGCTTGGAGGGGGCGCGCGGTCAGCCCCAGCATTTT,CASSLEGARGQPQHF
TRBJ1-2,TRBD1,few,TRBV30,TGTGCCTGGAGTGGGGACAGAAACTATGGCTACACCTTC,CAWSGDRNYGYTF
TRBJ1-1,NA,NA,TRBV29-1,TGCAGCGTTGAAGAAGCCGCCGGGCAGAACACTGAAGCTTTCTTT,CSVEEAAGQNTEAFF
TRBJ1-1,NA,NA,TRBV18,TGTGCCAGCTCATCCCCCCGGGGGAGACCTGAAGCTTTCTTT,CASSSPRGRPEAFF
TRBJ1-1,NA,NA,TRBV6-1,TGTGCCAGCGGACCCACAGTCACTGAAGCTTTCTTT,CASGPTVTEAFF
TRBJ2-6,NA,few,TRBV2,TGTGCCAGCAGTCCTCCGGGACGGAGCTCTGGGGCCAACGTCCTGACTTTC,CASSPPGRSSGANVLTF
TRBJ2-1,TRBD2,NA,TRBV7-3,TGTGCCAGCAGCTTAACGTCGGGACTAGCGGGCTCCTACAATGAGCAGTTCTTC,CASSLTSGLAGSYNEQFF
TRBJ1-5,NA,NA,TRBV3-1,TGTGCCAGCAGAGGGAACCGCAATCAGCTCCAGCATTTT,CASRGNRNQLQHF
TRBJ1-1,NA,few,TRBV19,TGTGCCAGTAGTATAGTCGTTGCAGAGGCCACTGAAGCTTTCTTT,CASSIVVAEATEAFF
TRBJ1-4,NA,NA,TRBV27,TGTGCCAGCAGTTTAACACAGGTGGCGACTAATGAAAAACTGTTTTTT,CASSLTQVATNEKLFF
TRBJ1-6,TRBD1,NA,TRBV7-6,TGTGCCAGCAGCTTACGGTCGAGGGACAGGGGGAGCTCCTATAATTCACCCCTCCACTTT,CASSLRSRDRGSSYNSPLHF
TRBJ2-7,NA,once,TRBV30,TGTGCCTGGAGTTCGGGGACCTACGAGCAGTACTTC,CAWSSGTYEQYF
TRBJ1-4,NA,many,TRBV2,TGTGCCAGCAGTGGGGGGCTGGTGTTCGGGACATCGGCCGAAAAACTGTTTTTT,CASSGGLVFGTSAEKLFF
TRBJ2-7,TRBD2,NA,TRBV6-2/TRBV6-3,TGTGCCAGCAGTTACTCCCCGGGACTAGCGGGAGACTACGAGCAGTACTTC,CASSYSPGLAGDYEQYF
TRBJ2-5,TRBD1,many,TRBV7-9,TGTGCCAGCAGCTTAGACAGGGGCCAAGAGACCCAGTACTTC,CASSLDRGQETQYF
TRBJ1-5,TRBD1,few,TRBV19,TGTGCCAGTAGTATAACCGGGACAGGCAATCAGCCCCAGCATTTT,CASSITGTGNQPQHF
TRBJ1-3,NA,NA,TRBV20-1,TGCAGTGCTAGAGTCAGGGGTGGAAACACCATATATTTT,CSARVRGGNTIYF
TRBJ1-5,NA,many,TRBV2,TGTGCCAGCACCGGAGAGGGTAGCAATCAGCCCCAGCATTTT,CASTGEGSNQPQHF
TRBJ1-2,NA,NA,TRBV29-1,TGCAGCGTTGAAACAGGGCCCTATGGCTACACCTTC,CSVETGPYGYTF
TRBJ1-1,NA,NA,TRBV10-3,TGTGCCATCAGTGGACAGCACACTGAAGCTTTCTTT,CAISGQHTEAFF
TRBJ1-2,TRBD1,few,TRBV12-3/TRBV12-4,TGTGCCAGCAGTACAACAGGGGTTCGGTATGGCTACACCTTC,CASSTTGVRYGYTF
TRBJ1-5,TRBD1,few,TRBV25-1,TGTGCCAGCAGTTCCGGGACAGGCGTTGACGGCAATCAGCCCCAGCATTTT,CASSSGTGVDGNQPQHF
TRBJ2-7,NA,NA,TRBV19,TGTGCCAGTAGTATTTCCAGGGTCCACGAGCAGTACTTC,CASSISRVHEQYF
TRBJ2-3,NA,NA,TRBV7-9,TGTGCCAGCAGCACCACAGGGACAGATACGCAGTATTTT,CASSTTGTDTQYF
TRBJ2-5,TRBD1,many,TRBV20-1,TGCAGTGCTAGAGATAACAGGGGAGAGACCCAGTACTTC,CSARDNRGETQYF
TRBJ2-2,NA,many,TRBV2,TGTGCCAGCAGTGAACAGGGTTTCCCCGGGGAGCTGTTTTTT,CASSEQGFPGELFF
TRBJ2-1,NA,once,TRBV11-1,TGTGCCAGCAGCTTAGTAGGACTCACCAGTGAGCAGTTCTTC,CASSLVGLTSEQFF